The present TCR beta chain was sequenced within a study of blood T cell repertoires in COVID-19. Study in general: Sites across the United States, Italy and Spain contributed samples from acute and convalescent COVID-19.

Some clones are missing from TCRdb's copy, which holds only in-frame ones; the method was immunoSEQ multiplex PCR. The data hold 70,000 to 85,000 clones, with under 95% observed a single time. The CDR3 totals 15 residues. Germline V gene data show CDR1 as SGHRS and CDR2 as YFSETQ. The trim removed 0 bases at V and 3 bases at J, leaving 1 base unmatched. The genes are TRBV5-1 and TRBJ2-1; TRBD1 matches 9 bases. Sequenced input: peripheral blood. The source is a woman in her sixties or seventies with active COVID-19. The CDR3 reads CASSLGTGVYNEQFF. The CDR3 DNA follows: TGCGCCAGCAGCTTGGGGACAGGGGTCTACAATGAGCAGTTCTTC.